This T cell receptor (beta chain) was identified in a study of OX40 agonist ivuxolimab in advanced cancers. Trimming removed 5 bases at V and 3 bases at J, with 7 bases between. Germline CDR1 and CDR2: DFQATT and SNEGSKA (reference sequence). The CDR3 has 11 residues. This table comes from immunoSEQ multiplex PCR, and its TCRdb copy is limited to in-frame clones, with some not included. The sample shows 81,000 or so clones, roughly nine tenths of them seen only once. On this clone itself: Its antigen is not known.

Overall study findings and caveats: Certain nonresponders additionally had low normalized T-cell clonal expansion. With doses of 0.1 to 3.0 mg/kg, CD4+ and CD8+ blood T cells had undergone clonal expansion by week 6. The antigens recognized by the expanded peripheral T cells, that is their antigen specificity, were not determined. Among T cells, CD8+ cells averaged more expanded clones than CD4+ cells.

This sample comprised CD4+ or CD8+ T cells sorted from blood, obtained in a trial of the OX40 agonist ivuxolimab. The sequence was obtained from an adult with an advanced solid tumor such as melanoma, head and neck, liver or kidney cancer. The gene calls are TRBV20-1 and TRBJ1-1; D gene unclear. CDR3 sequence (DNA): TGCAGTGCTTACCTCGACACTGAAGCTTTCTTT. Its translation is CSAYLDTEAFF.